The rows below give T cell receptor beta chains drawn from one sample of a study of cytomegalovirus exposure and HLA in healthy donors. Data came from immunoSEQ multiplex PCR; TCRdb stores just in-frame clones and leaves some out. The sample lists about 140,000 clones, 72% occurring once. The source material was PBMCs. These receptors were obtained from a man in his forties or fifties in good health and CMV-seropositive. CDR3s include the opening cysteine and the closing phenylalanine or tryptophan. The D gene is left open where the match is weak. Only part of the rows carry a size: once, few, many, or a class if the clone is expanded.

d_call	clone_size	v_call	j_call	cdr3_nt	cdr3_aa
.	few	TRBV4-2	TRBJ2-7	TGTGCCAGCAGTCCGACAGGCCGCTCCTACGAGCAGTACTTC	CASSPTGRSYEQYF
TRBD1	.	TRBV6-5	TRBJ1-5	TGTGCCAGCAGTCGGACAGGGGGCGCGACTCAGCCCCAGCATTTT	CASSRTGGATQPQHF
.	.	TRBV5-1	TRBJ2-7	TGCGCCAGCAGCCCTCAACCGGGCTACGAGCAGTACTTC	CASSPQPGYEQYF
.	.	TRBV11-2	TRBJ1-2	TGTGCCAGCAGCTTAGGTTCAGGGAACTATGGCTACACCTTC	CASSLGSGNYGYTF
.	.	TRBV6-5	TRBJ2-3	TGTGCCAGCAGCTCCTTCGGGACGGGGGCAGATACGCAGTATTTT	CASSSFGTGADTQYF
.	.	TRBV7-2	TRBJ2-6	TGTGCCAGCAGCTTAGGCCCAGGGGCTGGGGCCAACGTCCTGACTTTC	CASSLGPGAGANVLTF
TRBD1	.	TRBV11-2	TRBJ1-5	TGTGCCAGCAGCCCAGGGACAGGGTATGGCAATCAGCCCCAGCATTTT	CASSPGTGYGNQPQHF
.	.	TRBV7-9	TRBJ1-1	TGTGCCAGCAGCCCCCCCGGCGGGCTTGGAGCTTTCTTT	CASSPPGGLGAFF
TRBD1	.	TRBV7-2	TRBJ1-2	TGTGCCAGCAGCTTAGGGTTGGGACAGATTGGGATAGCGTCTGGCTACACCTTC	CASSLGLGQIGIASGYTF
TRBD1	once	TRBV7-9	TRBJ2-1	TGTGCCAGCAGCTTGCGTGGGACAGGCAGATTGAATGAATACAATGAGCAGTTCTTC	CASSLRGTGRLNEYNEQFF
.	.	TRBV5-1	TRBJ2-5	TGCGCCAGCAGCTTGGTGCCCCGGGAGACCCAGTACTTC	CASSLVPRETQYF
.	.	TRBV27	TRBJ1-2	TGTGCCAGCAGTTATGGGAGGGGGGACGGCTACACCTTC	CASSYGRGDGYTF
.	.	TRBV5-1	TRBJ1-5	TGCGCCAGCAGCTTGAGCGCTGATCAGCCCCAGCATTTT	CASSLSADQPQHF
.	.	TRBV11-2	TRBJ2-2	TGTGCCAGCAGCGTATCCTACGCCGGGGAGCTGTTTTTT	CASSVSYAGELFF
.	.	TRBV10-3	TRBJ2-7	TGTGCCATCAGTGCCCTCGGGAGCGGAAAGGTTGCGCAGTACTTC	CAISALGSGKVAQYF
.	.	TRBV5-6	TRBJ2-3	TGTGCCAGCAGCTTGGGAGGAGGAGCCACAGATACGCAGTATTTT	CASSLGGGATDTQYF
TRBD1	once	TRBV5-4	TRBJ2-7	TGTGCCAGCAGCTGGGGACAGGGAGCCTCCGAGCAGTACTTC	CASSWGQGASEQYF
.	few	TRBV2	TRBJ1-3	TGTGCCAGCAATAAACAGCTATACCCTGGAAACACCATATATTTT	CASNKQLYPGNTIYF
.	.	TRBV4-1	TRBJ2-2	TGCGCCAGCAGCCCTCCAAGAATGTCGGTCGGGGAGCTGTTTTTT	CASSPPRMSVGELFF
TRBD1	few	TRBV11-1	TRBJ1-1	TGTGCCAGCAGCTCACAGGGGGCCGACACTGAAGCTTTCTTT	CASSSQGADTEAFF
.	.	TRBV6-5	TRBJ1-6	TGTGCCAGCAGACAGAGCTCCTATAATTCACCCCTCCACTTT	CASRQSSYNSPLHF
.	.	TRBV19	TRBJ2-1	TGTGCCAGTAGTATAACCCCGGAGACCTACAATGAGCAGTTCTTC	CASSITPETYNEQFF
TRBD1	.	TRBV2	TRBJ1-1	TGTGCCAGCAGTCGTAGACAGGGGACGGCGACTGAAGCTTTCTTT	CASSRRQGTATEAFF
.	.	TRBV6-5	TRBJ2-7	TGTGCCAGCAGAGCCCCGGGGGTCCACTCCTACGAGCAGTACTTC	CASRAPGVHSYEQYF
TRBD1	.	TRBV18	TRBJ1-2	TGTGCCAGCTCACTGGGACAGCGGAATTATGGCTACACCTTC	CASSLGQRNYGYTF
TRBD1	.	TRBV19	TRBJ1-2	TGTGCCAGTAGTACTACAGGGGCGCAAATCTATGGCTACACCTTC	CASSTTGAQIYGYTF
TRBD2	.	TRBV5-1	TRBJ2-2	TGCGCCAGCAGCTTGACTAGCGGGGTGACCTCGAACACCGGGGAGCTGTTTTTT	CASSLTSGVTSNTGELFF
.	.	TRBV19	TRBJ2-1	TGTGCCAGTAGTATAGGGGCGAACAATGAGCAGTTCTTC	CASSIGANNEQFF
TRBD2	.	TRBV19	TRBJ2-3	TGTGCCAGTAGTAAGAAGCGGGGGCAGGTCTTTGATACGCAGTATTTT	CASSKKRGQVFDTQYF
.	.	TRBV9	TRBJ1-2	TGTGCCAGCAGCCCTGTACCGGGGGACGCCTATGGCTACACCTTC	CASSPVPGDAYGYTF
.	few	TRBV4-2	TRBJ1-2	TGTGCCAGCAGCCAATCGAACTATGGCTACACCTTC	CASSQSNYGYTF
TRBD1	.	TRBV27	TRBJ2-4	TGTGCCAGCAGTGGGACAGACGCAGCCAAAAACATTCAGTACTTC	CASSGTDAAKNIQYF
.	few	TRBV11-3	TRBJ2-1	TGTGCCAGCAACTCTCAGAGGGTCGCCCACAATGAGCAGTTCTTC	CASNSQRVAHNEQFF
TRBD2	.	TRBV27	TRBJ2-7	TGTGCCAGCAGTCCGGGGACTAGCGGGAGCGAGCAGTACTTC	CASSPGTSGSEQYF
TRBD1	.	TRBV29-1	TRBJ2-1	TGCAGCGCCCGGACAGGGCCCAATGAGCAGTTCTTC	CSARTGPNEQFF
.	.	TRBV28	TRBJ1-2	TGTGCCAGCAGTTTCGGTAACTATGGCTACACCTTC	CASSFGNYGYTF
TRBD1	once	TRBV15	TRBJ2-1	TGTGCCACCAGCAGCCATCAGGCAGGGGGTTACAATGAGCAGTTCTTC	CATSSHQAGGYNEQFF
.	.	TRBV6-6	TRBJ2-7	TGTGCCAGCAGTTACTCGGACAGCTCCTACGAGCAGTACTTC	CASSYSDSSYEQYF
TRBD1	.	TRBV5-6	TRBJ1-2	TGTGCCAGCAGCCCCACGGGACAGGGGGGCTACACCTTC	CASSPTGQGGYTF
TRBD1	.	TRBV6-1	TRBJ1-5	TGTGCCAGCATTACAGGGGGCAGACAGCCCCAGCATTTT	CASITGGRQPQHF
TRBD1	.	TRBV2	TRBJ2-7	TGTGCCAGCAGTTGGGACAGGGGTGTCGACGAGCAGTACTTC	CASSWDRGVDEQYF
.	.	TRBV18	TRBJ2-7	TGTGCCAGCTCACCACCGCTGGGGGCCCTCGAGCAGTACTTC	CASSPPLGALEQYF
TRBD2	.	TRBV5-4	TRBJ2-5	TGTGCCAGCAGCCTTGGTAGCGGGGGCCAAGAGACCCAGTACTTC	CASSLGSGGQETQYF
.	.	TRBV14	TRBJ2-1	TGTGCCAGCAGCCAGGGGGCTTCTTCCTACAATGAGCAGTTCTTC	CASSQGASSYNEQFF
TRBD2	.	TRBV9	TRBJ2-2	TGTGCCAGCAGCGTAGTTGGGAGGGAGGAATCCGGGGAGCTGTTTTTT	CASSVVGREESGELFF
.	once	TRBV7-6	TRBJ2-3	TGTGCCAGCAGCTTAGCGGGCGTAACAGATACGCAGTATTTT	CASSLAGVTDTQYF
.	few	TRBV19	TRBJ1-2	TGTGCCAGTAGTATAGGGTTGACAGTCTATGGCTACACCTTC	CASSIGLTVYGYTF
.	.	TRBV9	TRBJ1-1	TGTGCCAGCAGTCGGACAGAGAAGACCACTGAAGCTTTCTTT	CASSRTEKTTEAFF
.	once	TRBV5-4	TRBJ2-5	TGTGCCAGCAGCTTGGCACGGGAGACCCAGTACTTC	CASSLARETQYF
TRBD1	.	TRBV6-6	TRBJ1-3	TGTGCCAGCACCGAAGACGGGACAGGGGCTGGAAACACCATATATTTT	CASTEDGTGAGNTIYF
.	once	TRBV9	TRBJ2-1	TGTGCCAGCAGCGTGGACGGGGGAAATAACAATGAGCAGTTCTTC	CASSVDGGNNNEQFF
.	.	TRBV27	TRBJ2-1	TGTGCCAGCAGTCCTACAGGACAGTTCTACAATGAGCAGTTCTTC	CASSPTGQFYNEQFF
TRBD2	.	TRBV12-5	TRBJ2-3	TGTGCTAGTGGTTTGGGGACTAGCGGGGGGGCGTCGGATACGCAGTATTTT	CASGLGTSGGASDTQYF
TRBD2	once	TRBV6-6	TRBJ2-2	TGTGCCGGTAATCGGGGAGGGAGGGCCGGCGGGGAGCTGTTTTTT	CAGNRGGRAGGELFF
TRBD2	.	TRBV19	TRBJ2-1	TGTGCCAGTAGTATAGTCCGGACTAGCGGCAATGAGCAGTTCTTC	CASSIVRTSGNEQFF
TRBD2	.	TRBV4-3	TRBJ2-7	TGCGCCAGCAACCCCTTTGTAGCGGGGGTCTACGAGCAGTACTTC	CASNPFVAGVYEQYF
TRBD2	.	TRBV5-1	TRBJ2-3	TGCGCCAGCAGCTTGGGGGACTACCCCGACACAGATACGCAGTATTTT	CASSLGDYPDTDTQYF
TRBD1	.	TRBV29-1	TRBJ2-7	TGCAGCGTTACCGGGACAGGGAGAGACGAGCAGTACTTC	CSVTGTGRDEQYF
TRBD1	few	TRBV6-1	TRBJ1-1	TGTGCCAGCAGTGAACTGACAGGGACCCTAAACACTGAAGCTTTCTTT	CASSELTGTLNTEAFF
TRBD1	.	TRBV29-1	TRBJ2-1	TGCAGCGTTGAAGATCGGACAGGGGGTTACAATGAGCAGTTCTTC	CSVEDRTGGYNEQFF